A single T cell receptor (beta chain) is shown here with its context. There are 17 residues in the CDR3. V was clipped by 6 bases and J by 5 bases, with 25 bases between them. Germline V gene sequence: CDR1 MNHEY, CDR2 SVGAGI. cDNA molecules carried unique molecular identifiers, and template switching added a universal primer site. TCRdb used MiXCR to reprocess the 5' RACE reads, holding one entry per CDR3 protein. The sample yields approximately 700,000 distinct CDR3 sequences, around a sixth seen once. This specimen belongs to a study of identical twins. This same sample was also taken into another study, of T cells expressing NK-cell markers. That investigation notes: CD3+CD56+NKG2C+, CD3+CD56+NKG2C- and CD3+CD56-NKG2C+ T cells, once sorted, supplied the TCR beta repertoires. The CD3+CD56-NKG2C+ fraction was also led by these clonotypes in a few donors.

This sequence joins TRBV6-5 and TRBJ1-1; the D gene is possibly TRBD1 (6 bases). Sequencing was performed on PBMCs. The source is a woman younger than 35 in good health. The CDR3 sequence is CASSLNWGAIRETEAFF. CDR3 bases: TGTGCCAGCAGCTTAAACTGGGGGGCTATTCGAGAAACTGAAGCTTTCTTT.